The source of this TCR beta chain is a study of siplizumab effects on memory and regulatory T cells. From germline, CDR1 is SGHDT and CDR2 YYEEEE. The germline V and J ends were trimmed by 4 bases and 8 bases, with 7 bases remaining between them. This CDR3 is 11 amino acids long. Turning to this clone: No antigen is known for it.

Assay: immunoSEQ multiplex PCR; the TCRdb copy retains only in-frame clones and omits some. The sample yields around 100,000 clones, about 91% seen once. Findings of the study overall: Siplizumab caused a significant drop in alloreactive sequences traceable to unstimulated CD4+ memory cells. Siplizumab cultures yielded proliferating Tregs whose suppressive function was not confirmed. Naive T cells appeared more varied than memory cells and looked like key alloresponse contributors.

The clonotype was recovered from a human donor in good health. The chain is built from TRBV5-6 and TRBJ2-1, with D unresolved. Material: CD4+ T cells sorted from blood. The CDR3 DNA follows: TGTGCCAGCAGCCTAAGCTATGAGCAGTTCTTC. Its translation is CASSLSYEQFF.